One sample yielded the 30 T cell receptor beta chains listed below, sequenced in a study of T and B cells in COVID-19 patients. Each TRB amplification used about 230-550 ng of genomic DNA from blood. Multiplex PCR with BIOMED2 TRB-A/B primer pools amplified TRB rearrangements. TCRdb independently ran MiXCR on the multiplex PCR reads; one entry per CDR3 protein. Among 15,000 to 20,000 distinct CDR3 sequences listed, roughly 36% were seen once. The sample was blood. Receptors were obtained from a human donor with active COVID-19.

The chain links TRBV5-4 to TRBJ2-3; TRBD1 or TRBD2 may be the D gene (5 bases each). With 3 bases removed from V and 4 bases from J, the gap between germline ends came to 15 bases. Germline V gives CDR1 SGHNT, CDR2 YYREEE (reference sequence). The CDR3 contains 15 residues. The CDR3 coding sequence is TGTGCCAGCAGCTACCTACTCGGGACCTCAGATACGCAGTATTTT. This gives the protein CASSYLLGTSDTQYF.

This chain links TRBV7-6 with TRBJ2-1, with D unresolved. Germline assignment: CDR1 SGHVS and CDR2 FNYEAQ. Trimming removed 6 bases at V and 6 bases at J, with 12 bases between. The CDR3 runs 13 residues. CDR3 nucleotide sequence: TGTGCCAGCAGTCCGATTCCCGCCAATGAGCAGTTCTTC. This sequence encodes CASSPIPANEQFF.

In its sample, this clonotype was seen a few times. The rearrangement links TRBV27 to TRBJ1-6, with a possible D match to TRBD1 (6 bases). V lost 6 bases and J lost 6, with 15 bases in between. CDR3 length: 15 residues. Germline CDR1 reads MNHEY; CDR2 reads SMNVEV (reference sequence). The CDR3 DNA reads as TGTGCCAGCAGGTTTTGGGGGGGGCTTAATTCACCCCTCCACTTT. It encodes CASRFWGGLNSPLHF.

This clonotype appeared a few times. The chain links TRBV6-2 or TRBV6-3 to TRBJ2-3; tentatively, D is TRBD1 or TRBD2 (6 bases each). There are 16 residues in the CDR3. Trimming removed 2 bases from V and 2 bases from J, with 14 bases in between. Germline CDR1 reads MNHEY; CDR2 reads SVGEGT. The CDR3 nucleotides are TGTGCCAGCAGTTACCGGAGGGGGGCCTACACAGATACGCAGTATTTT. Translating gives CASSYRRGAYTDTQYF.

This clonotype was counted only a few times. Sequence at one end of the junction differs from germline and may be a read error. The chain employs TRBV6-1 and TRBJ2-4, with D possibly being TRBD1 (6 bases). The length of the CDR3 is 16 residues. The V gene's germline CDR1 is MNHNS and CDR2 SASEGT. CDR3 residues: CASSYSQGSKRNIQYF. The CDR3, as DNA: TGTGCTAGCAGTTACTCGCAGGGGAGCAAAAGAAACATTCAGTACTTC.

The CDR3 sequence: CAIYKQGLDSGNTIYF. The CDR3 region has the DNA TGTGCCATCTATAAACAGGGTCTGGACTCTGGAAACACCATATATTTT. This chain links TRBV10-3 with TRBJ1-3; TRBD1 might be the D (6 bases). CDR3 size: 16 residues. CDR1 and CDR2 from the germline V gene are ENHRY and SYGVKD. Deletions cut 8 bases from V and 0 bases from J, with 17 bases between.

In its sample, this clonotype ranks as medium-sized. This chain links TRBV19 with TRBJ1-6; 7 bases are shared with TRBD1. This CDR3 is 13 amino acids long. The J segment lost 7 bases and the V segment lost 6 bases, leaving 3 bases of the junction unmatched. The germline gives CDR1 LNHDA, CDR2 SQIVND (reference sequence). The CDR3, as DNA: TGTGCCAGTAGGACAGGGTTCAATTCACCCCTCCACTTT. Translating it yields CASRTGFNSPLHF.

This clonotype is termed medium-sized (0.01 to 0.1%). The chain recombines TRBV6-5 with TRBJ2-1; 9 bases are a match to TRBD2. CDR1 and CDR2 (germline): MNHEY, SVGAGI. The junction had 7 bases not matched to a gene; V was cut back by 7 bases and J by 9 bases. The length of the CDR3 is 13 residues. CDR3 residues: CASKERGVGEQFF. The CDR3 DNA reads as TGTGCCAGCAAGGAGCGGGGGGTAGGTGAGCAGTTCTTC.

The DNA of the CDR3 is TGTGCCACCAGTGATTCAGGGTCGGGTCAGCCCCAGCATTTT. The encoded protein is CATSDSGSGQPQHF. The chain carries TRBV24-1 and TRBJ1-5; possible D gene TRBD1, 5 bases. Trimming cost V 2 bases and J 6 bases, with 10 bases left between them. The CDR3 consists of 14 residues. Germline CDR1 and CDR2: KGHDR and SFDVKD.

The chain joins TRBV6-6 to TRBJ2-5; 7 bases line up with TRBD1. This CDR3 is 14 amino acids long. Germline V gene lookup returns CDR1 MNHNY and CDR2 SVGAGI (reference sequence). The J segment lost 4 bases and the V segment lost 3 bases, leaving 5 bases of the junction unmatched. In nucleotides, the CDR3 is TGTGCCAGCAGTTATAAGGGGGCGGGAGAGACCCAGTACTTC. It yields the protein CASSYKGAGETQYF.

This sequence joins TRBV5-5 and TRBJ2-1; D may be TRBD2 (6 bases). This CDR3 is 13 amino acids long. V was trimmed by 4 bases and J by 6 bases, leaving 11 bases between them. Germline V gene sequence: CDR1 SGHKS, CDR2 YYEKEE (reference sequence). CDR3 bases: TGTGCCAGCAGCCCCTTGGGGGGCAATGAGCAGTTCTTC. The encoded protein is CASSPLGGNEQFF. Combining the CDR3 with reference TRBV5-5 and TRBJ2-1 gives the whole variable domain DAGVTQSPTHLIKTRGQQVTLRCSPISGHKSVSWYQQVLGQGPQFIFQYYEKEERGRGNFPDRFSARQFPNYSSELNVNALLLGDSALYLCASSPLGGNEQFFGPGTRLTVL.

The gene calls are TRBV6-5 and TRBJ1-6; maybe TRBD1 (6 bases). The CDR3 has 18 residues. The germline V gene has CDR1 MNHEY and CDR2 SVGAGI. V lost 6 bases to trimming and J lost 8 bases, with 26 bases between them. For the CDR3, the DNA is TGTGCCAGCAGCCTCGATCATTCCTGGACAGACCCCGATTCACCCCTCCACTTT. It codes for CASSLDHSWTDPDSPLHF.

This clonotype was seen a handful of times. This sequence joins TRBV19 and TRBJ1-1; 8 nucleotides match TRBD1. The germline V gene encodes CDR1 LNHDA and CDR2 SQIVND (reference sequence). Unmatched junction bases numbered 6, after V lost 5 bases and J lost 1 base. The CDR3 is made up of 15 amino acids. The CDR3 DNA is TGTGCCAGTAGTTCGGACAGGGTGAAGAACACTGAAGCTTTCTTT. Protein sequence: CASSSDRVKNTEAFF.

This clonotype was picked up a small number of times. The V and J genes are TRBV6-5 and TRBJ2-5; maybe TRBD1 (6 bases). Trimming pared 5 bases from V and 2 bases from J, leaving 15 bases between. CDR1 is MNHEY and CDR2 is SVGAGI in the germline V gene. There are 15 residues in the CDR3. The CDR3 here is CASSEVSQGQETQYF. The CDR3 DNA reads TGTGCCAGCAGTGAGGTGTCGCAGGGGCAAGAGACCCAGTACTTC.

This clonotype was picked up a small number of times. The V call is TRBV27, the J call TRBJ2-1, with TRBD2 matching over 12 bases. V shed 7 bases, J shed 6 bases, and the junction held 7 bases outside the gene matches. Germline V gene sequence: CDR1 MNHEY, CDR2 SMNVEV (reference sequence). This CDR3 contains 15 residues. The CDR3 DNA is TGTGCCAGCACTCTAGCGGGGGGGCAATTCAATGAGCAGTTCTTC. Its translation is CASTLAGGQFNEQFF.

V and J are TRBV5-4 and TRBJ1-6; D is ambiguous. The CDR3 is 14 residues long. Germline V gene data show CDR1 as SGHNT and CDR2 as YYREEE (reference sequence). V was clipped by 4 bases and J by 7 bases, with 12 bases between them. CDR3: CASSIPGLNSPLHF. CDR3 coding DNA: TGTGCCAGCAGCATCCCCGGGCTCAATTCACCCCTCCACTTT.

A few counts support this clonotype. The chain uses TRBV5-5 and TRBJ2-2, with 9 bases fitting TRBD2. V lost 4 bases to trimming and J lost 6 bases; unmatched junction nucleotides: 7. From germline, CDR1 is SGHKS and CDR2 YYEKEE (reference sequence). The CDR3 sequence is 15 residues long. Written as DNA, the CDR3 is TGTGCCAGCAGCGTGGGACTAGCTGGGGCCGGGGAGCTGTTTTTT. Translating gives CASSVGLAGAGELFF.

The chain carries TRBV27 and TRBJ2-2; the match to TRBD2 covers 9 bases. V lost 7 bases and J lost 0; bases outside the gene matches: 9. Germline V lookup: CDR1 MNHEY, CDR2 SMNVEV (reference sequence). This CDR3 has 17 amino acids. CDR3 DNA: TGTGCCAGCACCCCCGTAGCGGGGGCCTCGAACACCGGGGAGCTGTTTTTT. Translating it yields CASTPVAGASNTGELFF.

Judged by abundance, this clonotype is medium-sized (0.01 to 0.1%). V is TRBV19 and J is TRBJ1-2, with D unclear. The CDR3 sequence is 13 residues long. V dropped 5 bases and J dropped 3 bases, with 10 bases sitting between them. Germline CDR1 is LNHDA and CDR2 is SQIVND (reference sequence). The DNA of the CDR3 is TGTGCCAGTAGTTGGGTCAAGGACTATGGCTACACCTTC. Translated, it gives CASSWVKDYGYTF.

There are a few counts of this clonotype. The CDR3 DNA reads TGTGCCAGCAGCTTAGAGTGGACAGCTTATAGCACAGATACGCAGTATTTT. It codes for CASSLEWTAYSTDTQYF. The chain couples TRBV13 to TRBJ2-3, with D possibly TRBD1 on 6 matching bases. The germline CDR1 and CDR2 sequences are PRHDT and FYEKMQ (reference sequence). This CDR3 comprises 17 residues. Deletions cut 1 base from V and 0 bases from J, with 14 bases between.

Points on this clonotype: A read error is possible here, since a much larger clone lies one base away. The genes are TRBV19 and TRBJ1-4; D gene uncertain. There are 13 residues in the CDR3. Germline CDR1 and CDR2: LNHDA and SQIVND (reference sequence). V dropped 6 bases and J dropped 8 bases, with 13 bases sitting between them. CDR3 residues: CASSQGSVEKLFF. CDR3 nucleotide sequence: TGTGCCAGTAGCCAAGGGTCAGTCGAAAAACTGTTTTTT.

By its share, this clonotype is medium-sized. The chain carries TRBV19 and TRBJ2-2, with a tentative D call TRBD2 (5 bases). This CDR3 region has 15 residues. Germline assignment: CDR1 LNHDA and CDR2 SQIVND (reference sequence). V shed 4 bases and J shed 3 bases, with 12 bases lying between them. CDR3 coding DNA: TGTGCCAGTAGTAATAGGCGGGCTGACACCGGGGAGCTGTTTTTT. Protein: CASSNRRADTGELFF.

The chain joins TRBV12-3 or TRBV12-4 to TRBJ1-5, with 8 bases matching TRBD1. The CDR3 is 13 amino acids. J was trimmed by 7 bases and V by 4 bases; bases with no gene match: 3. The CDR3 nucleotides are TGTGCCAGCAGTTGGTACAGGGGGCAGCCCCAGCATTTT. Protein product: CASSWYRGQPQHF.

Only a few counts were recorded for this clonotype. The CDR3 region is CATSREDKPNYGYTF. CDR3 bases: TGTGCCACCAGCAGAGAGGACAAACCTAACTATGGCTACACCTTC. The V gene is TRBV15, the J gene TRBJ1-2, with D maybe TRBD1 (5 bases). V lost 0 bases and J 0 bases, leaving 8 bases between the germline ends. The CDR3 sequence is 15 residues long. Germline V lookup: CDR1 LNHNV, CDR2 YYDKDF (reference sequence).

The V gene is TRBV13, the J gene TRBJ2-3; 10 positions match TRBD2. The germline V gene has CDR1 PRHDT and CDR2 FYEKMQ (reference sequence). There are 19 residues in the CDR3. With V trimmed by 4 bases and J by 4 bases, 17 bases remained unmatched. The CDR3 DNA sequence: TGTGCCAGCAGCTCCTGGGAGCTGAGCGGGGGGGTGGTCGCAGATACGCAGTATTTT. It is translated as CASSSWELSGGVVADTQYF.

The CDR3 coding sequence is TGTGCCAGCAGCACCGGACCTATTAACACCATATATTTT. It encodes CASSTGPINTIYF. The chain employs TRBV5-6 and TRBJ1-3; D uncertain. The V end was cut by 4 bases, the J end by 7 bases, with 12 bases between. Germline lookup yields CDR1 SGHDT and CDR2 YYEEEE. The CDR3 loop spans 13 amino acids.

The chain links TRBV6-5 to TRBJ1-2, with a weak D call TRBD1 (6 bases). Germline assignment: CDR1 MNHEY and CDR2 SVGAGI. Deletions cut 5 bases from V and 8 bases from J, with 21 bases between. This CDR3 region has 15 residues. In nucleotides, the CDR3 is TGTGCCAGCAGTATACTTTCCGCCGGGGGGCAAGGCTACACCTTC. Its translation: CASSILSAGGQGYTF.

The chain uses TRBV6-6 and TRBJ2-5; 9 positions agree with TRBD2. The CDR3 covers 20 residues. V dropped 6 bases and J dropped 2; count of bases not matched to a gene: 22. From germline, CDR1 is MNHNY and CDR2 SVGAGI (reference sequence). CDR3 sequence (DNA): TGTGCCAGCAGACCTACCCTCGCTGCGGTAGCGGGGGCGGAGCAAGAGACCCAGTACTTC. Its protein product is CASRPTLAAVAGAEQETQYF.

The sample holds a few counts of this clonotype. The chain couples TRBV6-1 to TRBJ2-3; the match to TRBD2 covers 10 bases. After removal of 2 bases from V and 2 bases from J, the junction contained 10 bases not matched to a gene. This CDR3 spans 18 amino acids. CDR1 is MNHNS, CDR2 SASEGT, per germline. CDR3 coding DNA: TGTGCCAGCAGTGAATTTATCTGGACTAGCGGAAACACAGATACGCAGTATTTT. Translated: CASSEFIWTSGNTDTQYF.

This chain connects TRBV27 to TRBJ1-1; D may be TRBD1 (6 bases). Trimming cost V 3 bases and J 4 bases, with 15 bases left between them. Germline V CDR1 and CDR2: MNHEY, SMNVEV (reference sequence). CDR3 size: 15 residues. The CDR3 loop reads CASSFIWGASTEAFF. CDR3 nucleotides: TGTGCCAGCAGTTTTATCTGGGGGGCAAGCACTGAAGCTTTCTTT.